Listed here are 3 T cell receptor beta chains from one sample, sequenced in a study of response to subunit inactivated influenza vaccine. TCRdb re-analysed the RT-PCR reads in MiXCR, keeping a single row per CDR3 protein. The sample lists 530,000 or so distinct CDR3 sequences; around 15% were seen once. The material was PBMCs from blood, obtained approximately 13 days after vaccination. Receptors were obtained from a man aged 50 or older who received an inactivated influenza vaccine.

This clonotype was counted only a few times. The chain combines TRBV30 with TRBJ1-1; D gene uncertain. This CDR3 is 10 amino acids long. CDR1 and CDR2 (germline): GTSNPN, SVGIG (reference sequence). V was clipped by 5 bases and J by 6 bases, with 7 bases between them. CDR3 in amino acids: CAWGYAEAFF. In DNA, the CDR3 is TGTGCCTGGGGTTACGCTGAAGCTTTCTTT.

V usage is TRBV19 and J usage is TRBJ2-7; tentative D call: TRBD1 (5 bases). Per germline, CDR1 LNHDA and CDR2 SQIVND (reference sequence). Trimming shortened V by 0 bases and J by 2 bases, and 14 bases separated the two germline ends. The CDR3 consists of 16 residues. CDR3 in amino acids: CASSIDAATVPYEQYF. The CDR3 coding sequence is TGTGCCAGTAGTATAGATGCGGCGACAGTACCCTACGAGCAGTACTTC.

The gene calls are TRBV23-1 and TRBJ2-5; a possible D gene is TRBD1 (6 bases). TRBV23-1 is recorded as an ORF, its role being uncertain. V lost 2 bases to trimming and J lost 5 bases, with 12 bases between them. CDR3 length equals 14 residues. Written as DNA, the CDR3 is TGCGCCAGCAGTCAAGGGCAAAGGGGGGAGACCCAGTACTTC. It codes for CASSQGQRGETQYF.